This T cell receptor (beta chain) was sequenced during a study of blood T cell repertoires in COVID-19 (dated by TCRdb to the early 2020s). At the level of the whole study: Samples from collaborators originated in the United States, Italy and Spain and spanned both the acute and convalescent phases of COVID-19. The samples were drawn from two sources: the first 160 participants of the ongoing ImmuneRACE study, and over 1,000 subjects contributed by 6 global collaborators. The material from the prospective study consisted of cDNA or gDNA derived from T cells, B-cell-depleted T cells, or PBMCs. The repertoires were released in a freely available public database meant as a resource for research on the immune response to SARS-CoV-2. Where HLA class I and class II types were available, the types were taken from metadata supplied by the sample provider, not from assay-based typing. Sample metadata almost always included a de-identified subject ID, COVID-19 status, age in years and sex. Subjects who had been exposed to COVID-19, were actively infected with it, or had recovered from it provided the deeply sampled blood TCRbeta repertoires that made up the dataset.

Whole blood was collected in K2EDTA tubes by collaborating institutions according to the institutions' own protocols. Collaborator samples were shipped for TCRbeta analysis as frozen whole blood, isolated PBMCs, or DNA extracted from either sample type. As for this clone: The antigen it recognizes is unknown. No quality values exist for individual bases; no much larger clone is one base distant.

TCRbeta CDR3 regions were amplified from genomic DNA using the immunoSEQ Assay, a bias-controlled multiplex PCR. The study's own analysis went as follows. Nucleated cell counts per sample were estimated from amplification of reference gene primers within the assay. To quantify the absolute abundance of each unique TCRbeta CDR3 rearrangement, sequence reads were collapsed and filtered. For each sample, productive Simpson clonality was calculated by taking the square root of Simpson's diversity index across productive rearrangements. TCRdb retrieved this table from immuneACCESS and kept in-frame rearrangements only. Not all clones are present; in checked studies, unresolved V genes account for under half, and no reason is known for the remainder. V and J calls and clone size are as listed in that table; D and trimming were resolved from the DNA. The sample table records 90,000 to 130,000 clones; around nine tenths of these occur just once. Roughly 4.5% of the sample comes from the top ten.

CDR1 KGHSH and CDR2 LQKENI were looked up in the germline V gene. Relative to germline, V is 2 bases shorter and J is 5 bases shorter, with 10 bases between their ends. Counted from cysteine to phenylalanine, this CDR3 has 13 amino acids. The retained sequence is limited to the CDR3, 39 bases, with the frame set at the first base. Broader findings and caveats from the paper: Clinical and demographic metadata were provided uncurated, with the amount varying by source and participant.

The V and J segments used are TRBV18 and TRBJ2-7; the D gene cannot be resolved reliably. The specimen was peripheral blood. The receptor comes from a middle-aged man with acute or convalescent COVID-19. The CDR3 region has the sequence CASSPIGLNEQYF. The bases are TGTGCCAGCTCACCAATTGGGCTCAACGAGCAGTACTTC.